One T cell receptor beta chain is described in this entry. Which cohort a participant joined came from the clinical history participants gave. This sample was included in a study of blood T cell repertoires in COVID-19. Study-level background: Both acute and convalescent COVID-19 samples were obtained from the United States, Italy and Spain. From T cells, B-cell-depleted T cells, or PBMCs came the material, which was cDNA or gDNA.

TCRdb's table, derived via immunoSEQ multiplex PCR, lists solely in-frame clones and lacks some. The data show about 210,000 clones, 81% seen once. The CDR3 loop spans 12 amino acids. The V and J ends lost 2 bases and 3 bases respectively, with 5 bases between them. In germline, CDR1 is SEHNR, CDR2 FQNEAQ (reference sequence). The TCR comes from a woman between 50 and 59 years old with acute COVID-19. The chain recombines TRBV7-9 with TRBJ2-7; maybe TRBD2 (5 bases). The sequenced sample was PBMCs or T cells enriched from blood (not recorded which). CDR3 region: CASSLRDYEQYF. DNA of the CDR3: TGTGCCAGCAGCTTACGGGACTACGAGCAGTACTTC.